These T cell receptor beta chains were read from a single sample in a study of HIV-infected patients and healthy controls. Each CDR3 protein is one row after TCRdb ran MiXCR on the 5' RACE reads. The repertoire holds about 8,500 distinct CDR3 sequences, approximately 5% seen once, with roughly 8% in the top ten. The material sequenced was blood. The source is an adult in good health. The CDR3 runs from the conserved cysteine through the conserved F or W. The D gene is left open where the match is weak. Size tells how often a clone was seen (once, few, many) or the class of an expanded clone, and some rows leave it out.

TRBD2	few	TRBV20-1	TRBJ2-3	CSSSGVPGLADPGTDTQYF	TGCAGTTCGTCCGGGGTCCCGGGACTAGCGGACCCCGGCACAGATACGCAGTATTTT
.	medium-sized	TRBV25-1	TRBJ1-4	CASRGEKLFF	TGTGCCAGCAGGGGAGAAAAACTGTTTTTT
.	many	TRBV12-3/TRBV12-4	TRBJ2-1	CASSSTQGEQFF	TGTGCCAGCAGTTCAACTCAGGGTGAGCAGTTCTTC
.	many	TRBV6-5	TRBJ1-2	CAALQVNYGYTF	TGTGCCGCCCTACAGGTCAACTATGGCTACACCTTC
TRBD1	.	TRBV4-2	TRBJ2-7	CASSQEDGTGKQYF	TGTGCCAGCAGCCAAGAAGACGGGACAGGGAAGCAGTACTTC
TRBD1	once	TRBV5-1	TRBJ2-5	CASSLWDRAPETQYF	TGCGCCAGCAGCTTGTGGGACAGGGCCCCAGAGACCCAGTACTTC
.	medium-sized	TRBV9	TRBJ1-4	CASSVAGRPNEKLFF	TGTGCCAGCAGCGTGGCGGGCCGTCCTAATGAAAAACTGTTTTTT
.	many	TRBV15	TRBJ1-1	CATSRDSGNTEAFF	TGTGCCACCAGCAGAGATAGCGGGAACACTGAAGCTTTCTTT
TRBD2	many	TRBV29-1	TRBJ2-1	CSVEEPGLVFDEQFF	TGCAGCGTTGAAGAACCGGGACTAGTCTTCGATGAGCAGTTCTTC
TRBD1	many	TRBV19	TRBJ2-4	CASSVRDSKNIQYF	TGTGCCAGTAGTGTCCGGGACAGCAAAAACATTCAGTACTTC
TRBD1	many	TRBV7-3	TRBJ1-2	CASSLKGGQGGYGYTF	TGTGCCAGCAGCTTAAAGGGTGGACAGGGCGGCTATGGCTACACCTTC
.	many	TRBV18	TRBJ2-7	CASSPESGDLYEQYF	TGTGCCAGCTCACCGGAGAGCGGAGACCTATACGAGCAGTACTTC
TRBD1	many	TRBV15	TRBJ2-7	CATSRVGTAHMSEQYF	TGTGCCACCAGCAGAGTAGGGACAGCTCACATGTCCGAGCAGTACTTC
.	many	TRBV20-1	TRBJ1-1	CSAARQPGPREAFF	TGCAGTGCTGCACGGCAACCGGGCCCCAGGGAAGCTTTCTTT
.	medium-sized	TRBV7-8	TRBJ2-3	CASSSAGAVTDTQYF	TGTGCCAGCAGCTCGGCGGGGGCCGTCACAGATACGCAGTATTTT
TRBD2	medium-sized	TRBV27	TRBJ2-7	CASSLWAPSKREMYEQYF	TGTGCCAGCAGTTTATGGGCCCCGAGTAAGCGGGAGATGTACGAGCAGTACTTC
.	.	TRBV7-2	TRBJ2-7	CASSLDWGLSYEQYF	TGTGCCAGCAGCTTAGATTGGGGGCTCTCCTACGAGCAGTACTTC